This record concerns one TCR beta chain sequence. Antigen: not known. Only in-frame clones appear in the TCRdb table, and some are missing; sequencing was by immunoSEQ multiplex PCR. Altogether 30,000 to 35,000 clones are present, 75% to 85% being singletons, with the ten largest covering more than 4%. The sample originates from a study of T cell responses to AZD1222 COVID-19 vaccine. Study conclusions and caveats: Unmutated variant regions are reportedly the target of nearly half of TCRs that are spike-specific.

This clonotype originated in an adult who received the AZD1222 COVID-19 vaccine. The source was peripheral blood, collected 28 days after the second AZD1222 dose.

The CDR3 DNA reads as TGTGCCAGCTATGGAGGGGCCGGGAACACTGAAGCTTTCTTT. It specifies CASYGGAGNTEAFF. The chain joins TRBV6-5 to TRBJ1-1; a possible D gene is TRBD1 (5 bases). The CDR3 has 14 residues. V was trimmed by 8 bases and J by 1 base, leaving 14 bases between them. The germline V gene has CDR1 MNHEY and CDR2 SVGAGI.